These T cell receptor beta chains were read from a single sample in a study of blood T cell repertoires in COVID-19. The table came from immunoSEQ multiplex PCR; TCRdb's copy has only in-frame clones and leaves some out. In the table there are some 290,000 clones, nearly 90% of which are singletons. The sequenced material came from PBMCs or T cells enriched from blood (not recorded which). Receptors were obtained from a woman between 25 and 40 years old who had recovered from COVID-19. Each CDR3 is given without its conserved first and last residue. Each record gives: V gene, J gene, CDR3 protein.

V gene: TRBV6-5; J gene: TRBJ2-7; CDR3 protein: ASSSSSDEQY
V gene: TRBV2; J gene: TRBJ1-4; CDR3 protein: ASRRNTGGTNEKLF
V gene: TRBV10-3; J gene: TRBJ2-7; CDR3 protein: AITAGESYEQY
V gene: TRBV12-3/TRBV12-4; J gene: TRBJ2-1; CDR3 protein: ASSFGLVTEQF
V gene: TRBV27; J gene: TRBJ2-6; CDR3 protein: ASSFLRGLTSSGANVLT
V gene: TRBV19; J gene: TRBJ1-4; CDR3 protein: ATSSRQGNEKLF
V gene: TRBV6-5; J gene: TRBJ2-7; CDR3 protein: ASSFGSSYEQY
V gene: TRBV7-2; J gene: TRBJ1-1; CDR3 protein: ASSLPRASTEAF
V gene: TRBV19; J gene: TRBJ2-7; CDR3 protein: ASSMGTGAYEQY
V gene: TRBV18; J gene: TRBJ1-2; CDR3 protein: ASSHLFRGHYGYT
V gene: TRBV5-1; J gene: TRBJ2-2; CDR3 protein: ASSLSAGFIGELF
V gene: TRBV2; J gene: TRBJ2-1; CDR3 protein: ASRDRDNYNEQF
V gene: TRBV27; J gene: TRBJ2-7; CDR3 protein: ASSTTGWGEQY
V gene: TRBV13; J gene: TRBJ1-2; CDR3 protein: ASSRDRNYGYT
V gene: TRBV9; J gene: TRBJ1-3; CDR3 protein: ASSGQERNTIY
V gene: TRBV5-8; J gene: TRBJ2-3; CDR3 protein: ASSFRTSVTDTQY
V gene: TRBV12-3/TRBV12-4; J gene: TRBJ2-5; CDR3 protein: ASSSGRPETQY
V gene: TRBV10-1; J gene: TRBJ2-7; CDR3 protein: ASSAGSHEQY
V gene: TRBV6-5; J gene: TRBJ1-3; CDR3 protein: ASTDSLAGNTIY
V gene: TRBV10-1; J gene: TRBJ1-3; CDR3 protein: ASRTTGTISGNTIY
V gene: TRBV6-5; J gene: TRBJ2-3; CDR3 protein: ATEPGTTSTDTQY
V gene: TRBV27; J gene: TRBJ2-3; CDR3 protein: ASSSFRERTDTQY
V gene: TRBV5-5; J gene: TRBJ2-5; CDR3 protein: ASSLGRGRVLSETQY
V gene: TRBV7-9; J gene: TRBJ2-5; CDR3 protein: ASSFSGTLQETQY
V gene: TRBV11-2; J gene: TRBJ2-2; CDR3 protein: ASSFIRQGGTGELF
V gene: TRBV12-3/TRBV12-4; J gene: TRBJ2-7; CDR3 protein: ASSLTGSYEQY